The TCR beta chain described here comes from a study of PD-L1 blockade in urothelial cancer. Study in general: Prior chemotherapy in patients spanned 0 to 3 regimens.

The sample's time point: pretreatment peripheral blood. Locally advanced or metastatic urothelial carcinoma was present in patients. Every PCR received spiked-in synthetic TCR analog templates. The assay was immunoSEQ multiplex PCR, and TCRdb's table has in-frame clones only and misses some. The sample lists around 86,000 clones, around 81% occurring once. The V and J ends lost 3 bases and 2 bases respectively, with 11 bases between them. Germline CDR1 and CDR2: MDHEN and SYDVKM. The CDR3 has 14 amino acids. This clone showed up many times. What it binds is not known. Overall study findings and caveats: Having blood TCR clonality under the median before treatment predicted better survival.

The sample consisted of PBMCs, taken around atezolizumab (anti-PD-L1) treatment. This sequence joins TRBV28 and TRBJ2-7, with D possibly TRBD1 on 5 matching bases. This TCR was recovered from a man aged 35 to 55 with urothelial cancer. CDR3 loop: CASSLGHPAYEQYF. The CDR3 region has the DNA TGTGCCAGCAGTTTGGGGCACCCAGCCTACGAGCAGTACTTC.